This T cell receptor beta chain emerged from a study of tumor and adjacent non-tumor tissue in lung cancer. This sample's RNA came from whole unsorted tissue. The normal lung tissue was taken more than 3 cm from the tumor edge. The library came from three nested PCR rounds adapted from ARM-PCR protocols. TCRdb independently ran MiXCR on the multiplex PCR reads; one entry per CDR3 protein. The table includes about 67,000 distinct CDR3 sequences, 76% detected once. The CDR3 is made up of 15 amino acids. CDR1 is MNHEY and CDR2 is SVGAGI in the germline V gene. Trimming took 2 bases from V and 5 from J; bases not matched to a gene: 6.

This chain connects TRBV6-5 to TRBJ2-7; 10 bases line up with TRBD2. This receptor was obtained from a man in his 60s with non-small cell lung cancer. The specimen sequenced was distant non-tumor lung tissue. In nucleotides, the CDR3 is TGTGCCAGCAGTTACCGCGGGCTAGCGGGAGACGAGCAGTACTTC. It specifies CASSYRGLAGDEQYF.